This T cell receptor (beta chain) was documented in a study of monozygotic twins with inflammatory bowel disease. Reanalyzing the 5' RACE reads, TCRdb keeps one entry per CDR3 protein, without DNA. Its listing shows roughly 150,000 distinct CDR3 sequences. Specimen: blood. This clonotype originated in a human donor with ulcerative colitis or Crohn's disease, or a healthy co-twin of an affected twin (not recorded which).

CDR3 loop: CASSVAEISYEQYF. J is TRBJ2-7 and V is TRBV9. The germline V gene has CDR1 SGDLS and CDR2 YYNGEE. This CDR3 is 14 amino acids long.